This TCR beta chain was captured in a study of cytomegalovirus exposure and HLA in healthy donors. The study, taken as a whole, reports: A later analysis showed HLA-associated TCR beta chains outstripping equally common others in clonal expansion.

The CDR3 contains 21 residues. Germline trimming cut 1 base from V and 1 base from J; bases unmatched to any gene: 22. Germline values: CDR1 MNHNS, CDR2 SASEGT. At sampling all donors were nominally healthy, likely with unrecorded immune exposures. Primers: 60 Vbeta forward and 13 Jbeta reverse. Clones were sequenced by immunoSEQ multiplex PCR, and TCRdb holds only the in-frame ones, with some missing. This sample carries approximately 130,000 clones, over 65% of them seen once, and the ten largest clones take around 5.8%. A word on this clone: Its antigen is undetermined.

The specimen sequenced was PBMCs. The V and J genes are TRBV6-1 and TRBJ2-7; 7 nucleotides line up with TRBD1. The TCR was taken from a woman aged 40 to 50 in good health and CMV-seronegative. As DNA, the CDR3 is TGTGCCAGCAGTGAAGGAAGGCCTTACCGGACTGAGGGGGCTATTTCCTACGAGCAGTACTTC. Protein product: CASSEGRPYRTEGAISYEQYF.